The clone carrying this TCR beta chain was picked up many times. Its antigen is still unknown. Germline V gene lookup returns CDR1 DFQATT and CDR2 SNEGSKA (reference sequence). V lost 1 base, J lost 6 bases, and 16 bases lay in between. The CDR3 has 15 amino acids. This sample stems from a study of CD8 T cells in ankylosing spondylitis. Regarding the study as a whole: Matched synovial fluid from ankylosing spondylitis patients was reported to be enriched for disease-linked clones.

TCRdb called the 5' RACE reads again in MiXCR, with one record for every CDR3 protein. Among more than 300,000 distinct CDR3 sequences listed, under 14% were seen once. This receptor was taken from a female donor with ankylosing spondylitis or in good health (not recorded which). V is TRBV20-1 and J is TRBJ2-1; D is possibly TRBD1 or TRBD2 (6 bases each). The sample consisted of blood, either unsorted or a sorted T cell fraction (not recorded which). Here the CDR3 DNA reads TGCAGTGCTAGAGTAGAAGGGGGGCCTAGCAATGAGCAGTTCTTC. Translation: CSARVEGGPSNEQFF.